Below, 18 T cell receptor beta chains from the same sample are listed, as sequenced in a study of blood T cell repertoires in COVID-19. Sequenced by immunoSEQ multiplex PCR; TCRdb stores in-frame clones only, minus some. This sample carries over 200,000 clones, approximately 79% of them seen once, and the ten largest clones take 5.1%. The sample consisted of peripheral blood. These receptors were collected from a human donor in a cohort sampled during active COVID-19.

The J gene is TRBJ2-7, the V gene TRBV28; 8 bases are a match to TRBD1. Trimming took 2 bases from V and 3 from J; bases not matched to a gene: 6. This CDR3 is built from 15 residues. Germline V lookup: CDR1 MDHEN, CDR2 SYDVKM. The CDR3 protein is CASSLRRGTGYEQYF. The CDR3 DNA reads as TGTGCCAGCAGTTTAAGGCGCGGGACAGGCTACGAGCAGTACTTC.

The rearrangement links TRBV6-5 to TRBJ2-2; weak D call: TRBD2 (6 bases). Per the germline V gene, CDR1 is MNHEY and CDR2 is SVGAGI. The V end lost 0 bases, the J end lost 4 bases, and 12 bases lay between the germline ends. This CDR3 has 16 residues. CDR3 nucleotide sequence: TGTGCCAGCAGTTACTCTGGGGGGAGCGGCACCGGGGAGCTGTTTTTT. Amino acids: CASSYSGGSGTGELFF.

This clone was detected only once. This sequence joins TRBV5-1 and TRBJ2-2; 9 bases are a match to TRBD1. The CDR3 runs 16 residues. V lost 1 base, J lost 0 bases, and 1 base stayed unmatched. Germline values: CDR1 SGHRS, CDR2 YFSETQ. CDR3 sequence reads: CASSLTGGANTGELFF. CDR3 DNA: TGCGCCAGCAGCTTGACAGGGGGCGCGAACACCGGGGAGCTGTTTTTT.

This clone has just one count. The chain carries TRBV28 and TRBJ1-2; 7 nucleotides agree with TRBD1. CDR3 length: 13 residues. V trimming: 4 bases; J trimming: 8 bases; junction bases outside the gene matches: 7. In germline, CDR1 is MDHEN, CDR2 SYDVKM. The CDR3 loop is CASSSGQRRGYTF. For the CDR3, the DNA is TGTGCCAGCAGTTCGGGACAGAGAAGGGGCTACACCTTC.

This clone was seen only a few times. CDR3 in amino acids: CASSLELGTGNTGELFF. The DNA of the CDR3 is TGTGCCAGCAGCTTAGAATTAGGGACAGGGAACACCGGGGAGCTGTTTTTT. The chain is built from TRBV7-8 and TRBJ2-2, with 8 bases matching TRBD1. With V trimmed by 1 base and J by 1 base, 5 bases remained unmatched. Germline values: CDR1 SGHVS, CDR2 FQNEAQ. The CDR3 extends over 17 amino acids. Supplemented by reference TRBV7-8 and TRBJ2-2, the full variable domain reads GAGVSQSPRYKVAKRGQDVALRCDPISGHVSLFWYQQALGQGPEFLTYFQNEAQLDKSGLPSDRFFAERPEGSVSTLKIQRTQQEDSAVYLCASSLELGTGNTGELFFGEGSRLTVL.

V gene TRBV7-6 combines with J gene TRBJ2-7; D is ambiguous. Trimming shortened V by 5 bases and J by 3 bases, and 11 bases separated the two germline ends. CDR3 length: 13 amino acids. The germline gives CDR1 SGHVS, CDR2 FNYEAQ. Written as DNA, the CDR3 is TGTGCCAGCAGCGCCTCTGAGCGCTACGAGCAGTACTTC. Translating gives CASSASERYEQYF.

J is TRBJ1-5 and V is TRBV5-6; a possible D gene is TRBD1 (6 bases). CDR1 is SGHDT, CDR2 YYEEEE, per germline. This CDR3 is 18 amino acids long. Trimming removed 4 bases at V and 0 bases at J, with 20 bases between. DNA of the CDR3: TGTGCCAGCAGCCAAACAGGGTTCGTGGGTGATAGCAATCAGCCCCAGCATTTT. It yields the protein CASSQTGFVGDSNQPQHF.

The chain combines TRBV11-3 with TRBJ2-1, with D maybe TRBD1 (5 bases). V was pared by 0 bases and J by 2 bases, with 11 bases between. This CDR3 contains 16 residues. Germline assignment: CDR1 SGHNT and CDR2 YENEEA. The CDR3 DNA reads TGTGCCAGCAGCTTAGAGTCAGGGTCCCCCTACAATGAGCAGTTCTTC. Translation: CASSLESGSPYNEQFF.

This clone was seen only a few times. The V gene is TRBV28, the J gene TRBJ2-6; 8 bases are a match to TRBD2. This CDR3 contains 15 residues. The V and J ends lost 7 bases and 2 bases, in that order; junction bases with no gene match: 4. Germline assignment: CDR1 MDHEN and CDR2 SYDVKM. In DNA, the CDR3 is TGTGCCAGCAAGATGCGGGGGGCTGGGGCCAACGTCCTGACTTTC. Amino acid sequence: CASKMRGAGANVLTF.

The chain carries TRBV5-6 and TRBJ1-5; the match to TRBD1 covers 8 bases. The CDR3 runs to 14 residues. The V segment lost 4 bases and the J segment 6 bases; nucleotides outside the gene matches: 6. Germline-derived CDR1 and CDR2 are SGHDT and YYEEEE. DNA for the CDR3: TGTGCCAGCAGCCCAGGACAGGGAGGTCAGCCCCAGCATTTT. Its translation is CASSPGQGGQPQHF.

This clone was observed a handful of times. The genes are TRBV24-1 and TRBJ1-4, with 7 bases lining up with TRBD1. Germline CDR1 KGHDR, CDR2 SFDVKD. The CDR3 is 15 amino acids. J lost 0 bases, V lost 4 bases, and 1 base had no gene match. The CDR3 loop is CATSEGQPTNEKLFF. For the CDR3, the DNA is TGTGCCACCAGTGAGGGACAGCCAACTAATGAAAAACTGTTTTTT.

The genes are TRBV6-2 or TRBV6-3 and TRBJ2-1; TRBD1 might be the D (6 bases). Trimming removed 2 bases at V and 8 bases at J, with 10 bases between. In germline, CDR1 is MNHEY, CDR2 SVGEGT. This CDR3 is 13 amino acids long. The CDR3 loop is CASSYQQGYEQFF. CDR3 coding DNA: TGTGCCAGCAGTTACCAACAGGGCTATGAGCAGTTCTTC.

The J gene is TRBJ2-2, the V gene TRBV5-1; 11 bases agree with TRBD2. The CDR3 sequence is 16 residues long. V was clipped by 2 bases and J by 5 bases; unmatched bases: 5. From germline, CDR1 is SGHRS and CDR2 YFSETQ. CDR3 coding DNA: TGCGCCAGCAGCTTAAGGACTAGCGGGCAAACCGGGGAGCTGTTTTTT. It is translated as CASSLRTSGQTGELFF.

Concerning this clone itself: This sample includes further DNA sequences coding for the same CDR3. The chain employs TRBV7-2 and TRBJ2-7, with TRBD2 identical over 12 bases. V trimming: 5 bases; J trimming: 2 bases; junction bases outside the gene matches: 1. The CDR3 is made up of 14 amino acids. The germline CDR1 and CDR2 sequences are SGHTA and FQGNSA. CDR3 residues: CASSRTSGTYEQYF. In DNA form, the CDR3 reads TGTGCCAGCAGCCGGACTAGCGGGACCTACGAGCAGTACTTC.

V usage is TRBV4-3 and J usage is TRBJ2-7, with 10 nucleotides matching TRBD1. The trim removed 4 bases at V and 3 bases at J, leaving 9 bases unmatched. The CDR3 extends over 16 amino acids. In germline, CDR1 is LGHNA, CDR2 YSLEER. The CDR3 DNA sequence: TGCGCCAGCAGCCTTACTAGGAGGACAGGGGGCTACGAGCAGTACTTC. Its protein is CASSLTRRTGGYEQYF.

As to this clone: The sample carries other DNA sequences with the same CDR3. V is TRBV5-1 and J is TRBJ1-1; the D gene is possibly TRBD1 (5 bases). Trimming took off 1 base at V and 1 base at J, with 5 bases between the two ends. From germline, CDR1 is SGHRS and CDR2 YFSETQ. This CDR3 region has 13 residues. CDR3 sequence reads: CASSLQGNTEAFF. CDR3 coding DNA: TGCGCCAGCAGCTTGCAGGGGAACACTGAAGCTTTCTTT. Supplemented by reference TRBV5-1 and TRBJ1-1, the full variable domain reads KAGVTQTPRYLIKTRGQQVTLSCSPISGHRSVSWYQQTPGQGLQFLFEYFSETQRNKGNFPGRFSGRQFSNSRSEMNVSTLELGDSALYLCASSLQGNTEAFFGQGTRLTVV.

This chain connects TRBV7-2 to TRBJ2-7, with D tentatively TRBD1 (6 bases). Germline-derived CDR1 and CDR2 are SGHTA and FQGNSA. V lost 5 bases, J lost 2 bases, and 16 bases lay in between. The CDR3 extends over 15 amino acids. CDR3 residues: CASSLQGIATYEQYF. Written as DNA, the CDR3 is TGTGCCAGCAGCCTACAGGGTATTGCTACCTACGAGCAGTACTTC.

DNA for the CDR3: TGTGCCAGCGGCGAGGGGGTCCTCTCTGGAAACACCATATATTTT. Translated: CASGEGVLSGNTIYF. J is TRBJ1-3 and V is TRBV2; a weak D match, TRBD1 (6 bases). Trimming left V 8 bases short and J 0 bases short, with 14 bases between. Germline-derived CDR1 and CDR2 are SNHLY and FYNNEI. There are 15 residues in the CDR3.